This T cell receptor beta chain was identified during a study of blood T cell repertoires in COVID-19. Whole-study context: T cells, B-cell-depleted T cells, or PBMCs provided the cDNA or gDNA that served as material.

There are 16 residues in the CDR3. Trimming shortened V by 5 bases and J by 2 bases, and 19 bases separated the two germline ends. Germline lookup yields CDR1 MDHEN and CDR2 SYDVKM. The study drew participants aged roughly 18 to 95 years from roughly 25 US areas. Self-reported history from a screening survey and questionnaire set each donor's cohort. Study processing details: Amplification of reference gene primers provided the estimated nucleated cell counts. Method: immunoSEQ multiplex PCR; TCRdb's copy keeps in-frame clones and lacks some. Clone size and V and J calls were adopted from that table, with D and trimming inferred from the DNA. The data show approximately 310,000 clones, 89% seen once.

Sequenced input: PBMCs or T cells enriched from blood (not recorded which). The receptor was isolated from a man in his 60s who had recovered from COVID-19. The rearrangement links TRBV28 to TRBJ2-7, with TRBD2 as a possible D gene (5 bases). CDR3 coding DNA: TGTGCCAGCAGTCTGCTTGGGAGTGACTCGGCCTACGAGCAGTACTTC. Protein: CASSLLGSDSAYEQYF.